This T cell receptor beta chain was sequenced in a study of blood T cell repertoires in COVID-19. Sequencing was performed with immunoSEQ multiplex PCR; in TCRdb, only in-frame clones are kept and a portion is missing. The data contain a few hundred thousand clones, approximately 88% of them seen just once; the ten biggest clones take up about 9.4%. The CDR3 runs to 16 residues. Germline V gene lookup returns CDR1 SGHDT and CDR2 YYEEEE. Trimming removed 1 base from V and 7 bases from J, with 18 bases in between. The TCR sequence derives from a man younger than 35 with acute COVID-19. The V call is TRBV5-6, the J call TRBJ2-1, with a tentative D call TRBD2 (6 bases). The source material was PBMCs or T cells enriched from blood (not recorded which). CDR3 residues: CASSLMGPLAGNEQFF. The CDR3 DNA follows: TGTGCCAGCAGCTTGATGGGTCCCCTCGCGGGAAATGAGCAGTTCTTC. Together with reference TRBV5-6 and TRBJ2-1, the CDR3 gives the full variable domain: DAGVTQSPTHLIKTRGQQVTLRCSPKSGHDTVSWYQQALGQGPQFIFQYYEEEERQRGNFPDRFSGHQFPNYSSELNVNALLLGDSALYLCASSLMGPLAGNEQFFGPGTRLTVL.